This T cell receptor (beta chain) derives from a study of cytomegalovirus exposure and HLA in healthy donors. CDR1 and CDR2 (germline): LGHNA, YNFKEQ. The ends were cut back, 1 base at V and 7 bases at J, with 17 bases in the middle. The CDR3 covers 16 residues. Clones were read by immunoSEQ multiplex PCR, and TCRdb kept only the in-frame ones, dropping some. Of more than 75,000 clones in the sample, just under 95% are singletons; the top ten hold roughly 0.74%. This TCR came from a man younger than 30 in good health and CMV-seronegative. The chain carries TRBV4-2 and TRBJ2-1; tentatively, D is TRBD2 (7 bases). Sequencing was carried out using PBMCs. The CDR3 here is CASSQVGGARANEQFF. CDR3 nucleotide sequence: TGTGCCAGCAGCCAAGTAGGGGGGGCTAGGGCAAATGAGCAGTTCTTC.